These 13 T cell receptor beta chains were sequenced from one sample in a study of CD8+ T cells in alopecia areata. Extraction and reverse transcription of RNA yielded cDNA as the sequencing template. Some clones are missing from TCRdb's copy, which holds only in-frame ones; the method was immunoSEQ multiplex PCR. The data contain about 14,000 clones, over 55% of them seen just once; the ten biggest clones take up about a tenth. Collected material from alopecia areata patients comprised lesional scalp punch biopsies and peripheral blood. The source material was skin, sampled at week 0. These TCRs come from a human donor with alopecia areata.

In its sample, this clone was seen a few times. The chain couples TRBV7-6 to TRBJ2-7, with D unresolved. Germline CDR1 is SGHVS and CDR2 is FNYEAQ. The CDR3 runs to 13 residues. Trimming took off 3 bases at V and 3 bases at J, with 9 bases between the two ends. DNA of the CDR3: TGTGCCAGCAGCTTCCCCCCCATCTACGAGCAGTACTTC. It specifies CASSFPPIYEQYF. The entire variable domain, with the rest obtained from reference TRBV7-6 and TRBJ2-7, is as follows: GAGVSQSPRYKVTKRGQDVALRCDPISGHVSLYWYRQALGQGPEFLTYFNYEAQQDKSGLPNDRFSAERPEGSISTLTIQRTEQRDSAMYRCASSFPPIYEQYFGPGTRLTVT.

The sample holds a few counts of this clone. The chain has TRBV7-2 and TRBJ1-3; maybe TRBD1 (6 bases). Trimming pared 6 bases from V and 0 bases from J, leaving 12 bases between. The CDR3 covers 15 residues. In germline, CDR1 is SGHTA, CDR2 FQGNSA. The CDR3 loop is CASRIRGSSGNTIYF. DNA of the CDR3: TGTGCCAGCAGAATCAGGGGCAGCTCTGGAAACACCATATATTTT. Full variable domain (remainder filled in from reference TRBV7-2 and TRBJ1-3): GAGVSQSPSNKVTEKGKDVELRCDPISGHTALYWYRQSLGQGLEFLIYFQGNSAPDKSGLPSDRFSAERTGGSVSTLTIQRTQQEDSAVYLCASRIRGSSGNTIYFGEGSWLTVV.

V is TRBV21-1 and J is TRBJ1-5. TRBV21-1 is classified as a pseudogene. This CDR3 has 12 amino acids. CDR3 sequence reads: CASRQGAQPQHF. CDR3 in DNA: TGTGCCAGCAGGCAGGGAGCTCAGCCCCAGCATTTT.

V usage is TRBV5-1 and J usage is TRBJ2-7; perhaps TRBD1 as D (5 bases). Germline values: CDR1 SGHRS, CDR2 YFSETQ. The CDR3 runs to 15 residues. Deletions cut 0 bases from V and 7 bases from J, with 17 bases between. This CDR3 reads CASSLGSAGKEEQYF. CDR3 DNA: TGCGCCAGCAGCTTGGGATCAGCAGGGAAAGAAGAGCAGTACTTC.

The rearrangement joins TRBV29-1 to TRBJ2-7; D uncertain. The CDR3 is 14 residues long. V was cut by 4 bases and J by 0 bases, with 13 bases left in between. Germline V CDR1 and CDR2: SQVTM, ANQGSEA. CDR3 nucleotides: TGCAGCGTTGCCCGTCACGAAGTCTCCTACGAGCAGTACTTC. Protein: CSVARHEVSYEQYF.

This clone was detected only once. The chain links TRBV4-1 to TRBJ2-7, with 11 bases identical to TRBD2. CDR1 and CDR2 from the germline V gene are MGHRA and YSYEKL. V trimming: 3 bases; J trimming: 2 bases; junction bases outside the gene matches: 3. This CDR3 has 15 residues. CDR3 coding DNA: TGCGCCAGCAGCCACCTAGCGGGGGGTCCCTACGAGCAGTACTTC. It translates to CASSHLAGGPYEQYF.

By share of the sample, this clone is medium-sized. The chain combines TRBV28 with TRBJ1-3, with a tentative D call TRBD1 (5 bases). This CDR3 has 15 residues. Germline lookup yields CDR1 MDHEN and CDR2 SYDVKM. Trimming took 3 bases from V and 4 from J, leaving 13 bases between them. The CDR3 DNA reads as TGTGCCAGCAGTTTTCATCGGGGCGGGGGAAACACCATATATTTT. Protein: CASSFHRGGGNTIYF.

This clone was recorded a few times. This chain links TRBV25-1 with TRBJ2-2; a weak D match, TRBD1 (5 bases). The CDR3 spans 16 residues. Germline V lookup: CDR1 MGHDK, CDR2 SYGVNS. V was pared by 6 bases and J by 3 bases, with 17 bases between. CDR3 nucleotides: TGTGCCAGCAGGGGGAAATCCCAGGGCTACACCGGGGAGCTGTTTTTT. Translating it yields CASRGKSQGYTGELFF.

The chain employs TRBV4-2 and TRBJ2-6; D call uncertain. The germline CDR1 and CDR2 sequences are LGHNA and YNFKEQ. Deletions cut 3 bases from V and 0 bases from J, with 9 bases between. The CDR3 has 16 residues. This CDR3 is CASSHFSSSGANVLTF. Here the CDR3 DNA reads TGTGCCAGCAGCCACTTCTCAAGCTCTGGGGCCAACGTCCTGACTTTC.

Only a few counts were recorded for this clone. J is TRBJ1-4 and V is TRBV7-2; the D is unclear. V was trimmed by 3 bases and J by 8 bases, leaving 10 bases between them. The CDR3 contains 13 residues. The germline CDR1 and CDR2 sequences are SGHTA and FQGNSA. The CDR3 loop is CASSFSDPEKLFF. The CDR3 bases are TGTGCCAGCAGCTTCTCCGACCCGGAAAAACTGTTTTTT.

The chain employs TRBV6-5 and TRBJ1-5; no firm D call. V dropped 0 bases and J dropped 2 bases, with 8 bases sitting between them. The length of the CDR3 is 15 residues. CDR1 is MNHEY and CDR2 is SVGAGI in the germline V gene. CDR3 loop: CASSYSGSGNQPQHF. DNA of the CDR3: TGTGCCAGCAGTTACTCGGGGTCAGGCAATCAGCCCCAGCATTTT.

This clone was detected only a few times. DNA of the CDR3: TGTGCCAGCAGCCCACAGGGAGCTGGGGCCAACGTCCTGACTTTC. It is translated as CASSPQGAGANVLTF. The V call is TRBV7-2, the J call TRBJ2-6; possible D gene TRBD1, 6 bases. Looked up from germline, CDR1 is SGHTA and CDR2 is FQGNSA. Trimming left V 5 bases short and J 2 bases short, with 10 bases between. The CDR3 totals 15 residues.

V usage is TRBV7-2 and J usage is TRBJ2-7, with D possibly TRBD2 on 5 matching bases. The germline gives CDR1 SGHTA, CDR2 FQGNSA. Trimming removed 5 bases from V and 1 base from J, with 15 bases in between. This CDR3 has 15 residues. Here the CDR3 reads CASSRGRLGSYEQYF. The CDR3 nucleotides are TGTGCCAGCAGCCGAGGGCGACTCGGGTCCTACGAGCAGTACTTC. Complete variable domain (other parts from reference TRBV7-2 and TRBJ2-7): GAGVSQSPSNKVTEKGKDVELRCDPISGHTALYWYRQSLGQGLEFLIYFQGNSAPDKSGLPSDRFSAERTGGSVSTLTIQRTQQEDSAVYLCASSRGRLGSYEQYFGPGTRLTVT.